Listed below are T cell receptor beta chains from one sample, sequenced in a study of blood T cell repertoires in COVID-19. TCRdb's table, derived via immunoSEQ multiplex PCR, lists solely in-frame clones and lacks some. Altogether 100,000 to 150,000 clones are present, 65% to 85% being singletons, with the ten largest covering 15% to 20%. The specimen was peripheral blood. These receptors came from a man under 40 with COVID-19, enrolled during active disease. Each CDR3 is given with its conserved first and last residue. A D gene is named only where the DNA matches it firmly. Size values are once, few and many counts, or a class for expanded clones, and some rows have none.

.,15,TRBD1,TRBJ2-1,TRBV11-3,CASSRLRTGYNEQFF,TGTGCCAGCAGCCGCCTCAGGACAGGTTACAATGAGCAGTTCTTC
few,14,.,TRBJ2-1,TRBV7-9,CASSLMISITEQFF,TGTGCCAGCAGCTTAATGATTAGCATCACTGAGCAGTTCTTC
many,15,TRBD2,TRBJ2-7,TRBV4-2,CASSQEETSANEQYF,TGTGCCAGCAGCCAAGAAGAGACTAGCGCCAACGAGCAGTACTTC
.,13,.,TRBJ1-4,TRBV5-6,CASSREGNEKLFF,TGTGCCAGCAGCAGGGAGGGCAATGAAAAACTGTTTTTT
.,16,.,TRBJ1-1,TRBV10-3,CAIRAQIRGRNTEAFF,TGTGCCATCAGAGCCCAGATCCGGGGGAGGAACACTGAAGCTTTCTTT
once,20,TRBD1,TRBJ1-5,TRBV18,CASSILPIRDRSSSNQPQHF,TGTGCCAGCTCTATCCTTCCTATACGGGACAGATCTAGTAGCAATCAGCCCCAGCATTTT
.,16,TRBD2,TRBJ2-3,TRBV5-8,CASSLDSGPSTDTQYF,TGTGCCAGCAGCTTGGATAGCGGGCCTAGCACAGATACGCAGTATTTT
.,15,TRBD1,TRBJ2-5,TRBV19,CATSGQGGFQETQYF,TGTGCCACCTCCGGACAGGGGGGTTTCCAAGAGACCCAGTACTTC
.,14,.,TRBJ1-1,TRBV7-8,CASSSGLMNTEAFF,TGTGCCAGCAGCTCGGGACTTATGAACACTGAAGCTTTCTTT
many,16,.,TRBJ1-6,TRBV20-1,CSASVQAGSYNSPLHF,TGCAGTGCTAGTGTCCAGGCAGGCTCCTATAATTCACCCCTCCACTTT
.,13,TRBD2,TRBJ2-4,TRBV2,CASSERASGSFHF,TGTGCCAGCAGTGAACGGGCTAGCGGGTCCTTTCACTTC
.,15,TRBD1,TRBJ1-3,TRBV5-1,CASSPQGADGNTIYF,TGCGCCAGCAGCCCACAGGGGGCGGACGGAAACACCATATATTTT
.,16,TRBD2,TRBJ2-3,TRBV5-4,CASSRLASGTTDTQYF,TGTGCCAGCAGCCGCCTGGCTAGCGGGACCACAGATACGCAGTATTTT
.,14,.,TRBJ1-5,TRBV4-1,CASSQGLGNQPQHF,TGCGCCAGCAGCCAGGGGCTAGGCAATCAGCCCCAGCATTTT
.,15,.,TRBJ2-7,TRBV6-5,CASSRPGRGSYEQYF,TGTGCCAGCAGTCGACCAGGAAGAGGGAGCTACGAGCAGTACTTC
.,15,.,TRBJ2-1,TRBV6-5,CASNRNTGLINEQFF,TGTGCCAGCAACCGAAACACGGGACTTATCAATGAGCAGTTCTTC
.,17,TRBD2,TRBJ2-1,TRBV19,CASSKGIAGEVDNEQFF,TGTGCCAGTAGTAAGGGGATAGCGGGAGAAGTTGACAATGAGCAGTTCTTC
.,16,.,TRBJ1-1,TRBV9,CASSVGWGRGRTEAFF,TGTGCCAGCAGCGTAGGGTGGGGCAGGGGAAGGACTGAAGCTTTCTTT
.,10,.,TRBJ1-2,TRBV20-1,CSASSQGYTF,TGCAGTGCTAGTAGTCAGGGCTACACCTTC
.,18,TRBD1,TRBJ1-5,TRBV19,CASSIAPRQGRGNQPQHF,TGTGCCAGTAGTATAGCCCCCCGACAGGGAAGGGGCAATCAGCCCCAGCATTTT
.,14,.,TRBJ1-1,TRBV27,CASSSWGGITEAFF,TGTGCCAGCAGCTCGTGGGGGGGGATCACTGAAGCTTTCTTT
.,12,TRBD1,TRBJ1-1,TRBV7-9,CASQGAGTEAFF,TGTGCCAGTCAGGGGGCGGGAACTGAAGCTTTCTTT
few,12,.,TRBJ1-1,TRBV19,CASSSRTAEAFF,TGTGCCAGTAGTTCCCGGACAGCCGAAGCTTTCTTT
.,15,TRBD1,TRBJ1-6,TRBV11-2,CASSPRTGGITPLHF,TGTGCCAGCAGCCCAAGGACAGGCGGGATTACACCCCTCCACTTT
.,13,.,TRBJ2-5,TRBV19,CASSTLVQETQYF,TGTGCCAGTAGCACACTAGTCCAAGAGACCCAGTACTTC